The 19 T cell receptor beta chains reported below all come from one sample, sequenced in a study of a mutant IDH1 vaccine in newly diagnosed glioma. The antigens these receptors bind are not known. Repertoires were generated with immunoSEQ multiplex PCR, while TCRdb's copy carries only in-frame clones and drops some. The sample includes about 34,000 clones, about 83% of them seen just once. Time point given: week 47, end of study. The content of each vaccine dose was 300 ug of mutant IDH1 20-mer peptide, and topical imiquimod accompanied it. This specimen was PBMCs, taken from a glioma patient whose treatment included an IDH1 peptide vaccine. These receptors came from a woman between 25 and 40 years old with glioma.

The chain couples TRBV5-1 to TRBJ2-5; D might be TRBD2 (6 bases). CDR1 is SGHRS, CDR2 YFSETQ, per germline. V was clipped by 0 bases and J by 4 bases, with 10 bases between them. CDR3 size: 14 residues. The DNA for the CDR3 is TGCGCCAGCAGCTTGGCGACTAGTGGAGAGACCCAGTACTTC. Translation gives CASSLATSGETQYF.

The V gene is TRBV5-1, the J gene TRBJ2-3; the D is unclear. This CDR3 region has 14 residues. Trimming shortened V by 0 bases and J by 3 bases, and 8 bases separated the two germline ends. Germline V gene sequence: CDR1 SGHRS, CDR2 YFSETQ. The CDR3: CASSLETETDTQYF. The DNA for the CDR3 is TGCGCCAGCAGCTTGGAGACCGAGACAGATACGCAGTATTTT.

The chain carries TRBV2 and TRBJ1-4; 9 bases agree with TRBD1. CDR3 size: 15 residues. From germline, CDR1 is SNHLY and CDR2 FYNNEI. After removal of 6 bases from V and 8 bases from J, the junction contained 10 bases not matched to a gene. The CDR3 loop reads CASSSRRDRAEKLFF. As DNA, the CDR3 is TGTGCCAGCAGCTCACGCCGGGACAGGGCGGAAAAACTGTTTTTT.

The chain joins TRBV10-3 to TRBJ1-1; the match to TRBD1 covers 7 bases. This CDR3 is 13 amino acids long. Germline V lookup: CDR1 ENHRY, CDR2 SYGVKD. V was clipped by 9 bases and J by 5 bases; unmatched bases: 9. The chain's CDR3 is CAIRQGEGTEAFF. The CDR3 DNA is TGTGCCATTCGACAGGGTGAGGGGACTGAAGCTTTCTTT.

The rearrangement links TRBV5-4 to TRBJ2-7; D is tentatively TRBD1 or TRBD2 (5 bases each). This CDR3 contains 13 residues. CDR1 and CDR2 (germline): SGHNT, YYREEE (reference sequence). Trimming pared 0 bases from V and 6 bases from J, leaving 10 bases between. The CDR3 DNA sequence: TGTGCCAGCAGCTTGGGCAGGGAGAGCGAGCAGTACTTC. It yields the protein CASSLGRESEQYF.

This chain links TRBV7-4 with TRBJ1-1; D uncertain. The CDR3 is 12 residues long. V was clipped by 3 bases and J by 4 bases, with 6 bases between them. Germline-derived CDR1 and CDR2 are SGHVT and SQSDAQ. The CDR3 loop reads CASSFPGTEAFF. In DNA, the CDR3 is TGTGCCAGCAGCTTTCCAGGCACTGAAGCTTTCTTT. Together with reference TRBV7-4 and TRBJ1-1, the CDR3 gives the full variable domain: GAGVSQSPRYKVAKRGRDVALRCDSISGHVTLYWYRQTLGQGSEVLTYSQSDAQRDKSGRPSGRFSAERPERSVSTLKIQRTEQGDSAVYLCASSFPGTEAFFGQGTRLTVV.

The genes are TRBV4-2 and TRBJ2-3; D is unclear. Trimming removed 1 base at V and 2 bases at J, with 10 bases between. Germline CDR1 is LGHNA and CDR2 is YNFKEQ. The CDR3 length is 15 residues. CDR3 bases: TGTGCCAGCAGCCAAGCTTTGGCTAACACAGATACGCAGTATTTT. It is translated as CASSQALANTDTQYF.

The CDR3 protein is CASSRQEDRRGNEQFF. The CDR3 DNA follows: TGTGCCAGCAGCCGACAGGAAGACAGAAGAGGCAATGAGCAGTTCTTC. The rearrangement joins TRBV13 to TRBJ2-1; a possible D gene is TRBD1 (6 bases). With 5 bases removed from V and 6 bases from J, the gap between germline ends came to 20 bases. The CDR3 contains 16 residues. Germline CDR1 is PRHDT and CDR2 is FYEKMQ (reference sequence).

This chain uses TRBV25-1 with TRBJ2-6, with D hard to call. The ends were cut back, 1 base at V and 0 bases at J, with 13 bases in the middle. The germline gives CDR1 MGHDK, CDR2 SYGVNS. This CDR3 contains 18 residues. The CDR3 region has the DNA TGTGCCAGCAGTGAATTAGACGGATCTTACTCTGGGGCCAACGTCCTGACTTTC. This codes for CASSELDGSYSGANVLTF.

This chain uses TRBV18 with TRBJ1-5; D is unclear. V was clipped by 2 bases and J by 0 bases, with 14 bases between them. The CDR3 sequence is 17 residues long. Germline V gene sequence: CDR1 KGHSH, CDR2 LQKENI. As DNA, the CDR3 is TGTGCCAGCTCACCAAACGGGCGATTTAATAGCAATCAGCCCCAGCATTTT. Translating gives CASSPNGRFNSNQPQHF.

The V call is TRBV27, the J call TRBJ1-2, with D possibly TRBD1 on 6 matching bases. Germline assignment: CDR1 MNHEY and CDR2 SMNVEV (reference sequence). The CDR3 consists of 16 residues. Between the trimmed V and J ends, which lost 4 bases and 0 bases, there was a span of 15 bases. The CDR3 DNA follows: TGTGCCAGCAGTTATGCCCCGGACAGCCCTAACTATGGCTACACCTTC. Translated, it gives CASSYAPDSPNYGYTF.

The chain links TRBV2 to TRBJ1-6, with 10 bases aligning to TRBD1. Germline CDR1 SNHLY, CDR2 FYNNEI. The V and J ends lost 3 bases and 9 bases, in that order; junction bases with no gene match: 5. The CDR3 has 15 residues. This CDR3 reads CASSEQGQGLSPLHF. The CDR3 DNA reads TGTGCCAGCAGTGAGCAGGGACAGGGGCTTTCACCCCTCCACTTT.

The gene calls are TRBV10-3 and TRBJ2-7, with D unclear. Germline CDR1 and CDR2: ENHRY and SYGVKD. V shed 6 bases and J shed 5 bases, with 8 bases lying between them. This CDR3 spans 11 amino acids. The CDR3: CAISALDEQYF. The CDR3, as DNA: TGTGCCATCAGCGCTCTGGACGAGCAGTACTTC.

The V call is TRBV18, the J call TRBJ1-6; D not certain. Trimming cost V 3 bases and J 7 bases, with 13 bases left between them. The germline gives CDR1 KGHSH, CDR2 LQKENI. The length of the CDR3 is 15 residues. CDR3 DNA: TGTGCCAGCTCACCCGGAGCGGCTGCGAATTCACCCCTCCACTTT. Protein: CASSPGAAANSPLHF.

V gene TRBV6-5 combines with J gene TRBJ1-2; TRBD1 matches at 7 bases. CDR3 length equals 11 residues. Germline loops: CDR1 MNHEY, CDR2 SVGAGI. Germline trimming cut 6 bases from V and 8 bases from J; bases unmatched to any gene: 3. CDR3 in amino acids: CASRDRHGYTF. The DNA for the CDR3 is TGTGCCAGCAGGGACAGGCACGGCTACACCTTC.

V usage is TRBV11-2 and J usage is TRBJ1-2, with a tentative D call TRBD1 (5 bases). This CDR3 comprises 19 residues. Per the germline V gene, CDR1 is SGHAT and CDR2 is FQNNGV. V was cut by 2 bases and J by 8 bases, with 30 bases left in between. CDR3 DNA: TGTGCCAGCAGCTTAATTATCGGGGCCACAGGTCGTTCCCTTAAAGGCTACACCTTC. Translation: CASSLIIGATGRSLKGYTF.

The rearrangement links TRBV10-2 to TRBJ1-6; D is uncertain. V was pared by 3 bases and J by 0 bases, with 15 bases between. Germline V gene lookup returns CDR1 WSHSY and CDR2 SAAADI. CDR3 length: 18 amino acids. The CDR3 nucleotides read TGCGCCAGCAGTGAAGGCCCCGCAGTCAGCTCCTATAATTCACCCCTCCACTTT. Translation gives CASSEGPAVSSYNSPLHF.

The chain has TRBV6-1 and TRBJ1-5; the D is unclear. Germline loops: CDR1 MNHNS, CDR2 SASEGT. CDR3 length equals 12 residues. V was pared by 6 bases and J by 5 bases, with 8 bases between. The CDR3 DNA reads TGTGCCAGCAGGACCCTGTATCAGCCCCAGCATTTT. This codes for CASRTLYQPQHF.

By share, this clone ranks as medium-sized. The chain employs TRBV2 and TRBJ2-7, with D perhaps TRBD1 (6 bases). V dropped 5 bases and J dropped 3 bases, with 8 bases sitting between them. The CDR3 length is 12 residues. Germline V gene data show CDR1 as SNHLY and CDR2 as FYNNEI. Here the CDR3 DNA reads TGTGCCAGCAGTAAGGACAGCTACGAGCAGTACTTC. Encoded protein: CASSKDSYEQYF.